What follows are 17 T cell receptor beta chains derived from one specimen sequenced in a study of T cell responses to AZD1222 COVID-19 vaccine. The method was immunoSEQ multiplex PCR; TCRdb's version includes in-frame clones alone and lacks a portion of them. In the table there are about 130,000 clones, about nine tenths of which are singletons. This material consisted of peripheral blood, taken 28 days after the second AZD1222 dose. The receptors stem from an adult who received the AZD1222 COVID-19 vaccine.

This chain uses TRBV28 with TRBJ2-1; 8 bases fit TRBD1. V lost 5 bases to trimming and J lost 5 bases; unmatched junction nucleotides: 8. The CDR3 totals 15 residues. Looked up from germline, CDR1 is MDHEN and CDR2 is SYDVKM. The CDR3 region is CASSHRTGSNNEQFF. Here the CDR3 DNA reads TGTGCCAGCAGTCACCGGACAGGGAGCAACAATGAGCAGTTCTTC. The entire variable domain, with the rest obtained from reference TRBV28 and TRBJ2-1, is as follows: DVKVTQSSRYLVKRTGEKVFLECVQDMDHENMFWYRQDPGLGLRLIYFSYDVKMKEKGDIPEGYSVSREKKERFSLILESASTNQTSMYLCASSHRTGSNNEQFFGPGTRLTVL.

This clone has more than one count but fewer than ten. This CDR3 is CASSIAQGSQPQHF. CDR3 nucleotides: TGTGCCAGTAGTATAGCCCAGGGGAGTCAACCCCAGCATTTT. The chain has TRBV19 and TRBJ1-5, with D possibly matching TRBD1 (6 bases). This CDR3 is built from 14 residues. CDR1 and CDR2 (germline): LNHDA, SQIVND (reference sequence). Trimming took 1 base from V and 10 from J, leaving 14 bases between them.

The gene calls are TRBV19 and TRBJ2-5; the match to TRBD1 covers 7 bases. The CDR3 has 13 residues. CDR1 and CDR2 (germline): LNHDA, SQIVND (reference sequence). V lost 5 bases and J lost 5; bases outside the gene matches: 5. This CDR3 is CASSPQGLETQYF. For the CDR3, the DNA is TGTGCCAGTAGTCCACAGGGGCTGGAGACCCAGTACTTC.

This chain uses TRBV28 with TRBJ1-1; 7 bases map to TRBD1. J was trimmed by 6 bases and V by 5 bases; bases with no gene match: 9. CDR3 length equals 14 residues. CDR1 is MDHEN, CDR2 SYDVKM, per germline. CDR3 loop: CASSPPRDSPEAFF. CDR3 coding DNA: TGTGCCAGCAGTCCCCCTCGGGACAGCCCTGAAGCTTTCTTT.

The rearrangement links TRBV6-2 or TRBV6-3 to TRBJ2-3; a weak D match, TRBD2 (6 bases). This CDR3 is built from 15 residues. Germline-derived CDR1 and CDR2 are MNHEY and SVGEGT. Trimming took 2 bases from V and 0 from J, leaving 9 bases between them. In DNA, the CDR3 is TGTGCCAGCAGTTACGGCGGGGTCAGCACAGATACGCAGTATTTT. Its translation is CASSYGGVSTDTQYF.

This sequence joins TRBV19 and TRBJ2-7; D ambiguous. With 2 bases removed from V and 0 bases from J, the gap between germline ends came to 8 bases. The CDR3 is 14 amino acids. Germline V gives CDR1 LNHDA, CDR2 SQIVND (reference sequence). CDR3 loop: CASSIQESSYEQYF. In DNA form, the CDR3 reads TGTGCCAGTAGTATACAGGAGAGCTCCTACGAGCAGTACTTC.

The chain uses TRBV13 and TRBJ2-7; no clear D. The V end was cut by 0 bases, the J end by 4 bases, with 10 bases between. The CDR3 has 14 residues. The V gene's germline CDR1 is PRHDT and CDR2 FYEKMQ (reference sequence). CDR3 loop: CASSLGAGNYEQYF. In DNA, the CDR3 is TGTGCCAGCAGCTTAGGTGCAGGCAATTACGAGCAGTACTTC.

This chain uses TRBV5-4 with TRBJ2-1; D uncertain. Germline lookup yields CDR1 SGHNT and CDR2 YYREEE (reference sequence). The CDR3 runs 14 residues. V lost 0 bases and J 5 bases, leaving 9 bases between the germline ends. Written as DNA, the CDR3 is TGTGCCAGCAGCTTGGGGGTTGTAGACAATGAGCAGTTCTTC. Translation gives CASSLGVVDNEQFF. The full variable domain, with the rest looked up from reference TRBV5-4 and TRBJ2-1, is ETGVTQSPTHLIKTRGQQVTLRCSSQSGHNTVSWYQQALGQGPQFIFQYYREEENGRGNFPPRFSGLQFPNYSSELNVNALELDDSALYLCASSLGVVDNEQFFGPGTRLTVL.

The V call is TRBV10-3, the J call TRBJ2-7, with 9 bases aligning to TRBD2. The CDR3 has 15 residues. V lost 3 bases, J lost 6 bases, and 9 bases stayed unmatched. Germline V gene sequence: CDR1 ENHRY, CDR2 SYGVKD. This CDR3 is CAISELAGYEGEQYF. CDR3 nucleotides: TGTGCCATCAGTGAACTAGCGGGCTATGAGGGCGAGCAGTACTTC.

This clone was seen only once. The chain employs TRBV24-1 and TRBJ2-5; 10 bases match TRBD1. V dropped 2 bases and J dropped 4; count of bases not matched to a gene: 6. The CDR3 contains 16 residues. Germline-derived CDR1 and CDR2 are KGHDR and SFDVKD. The CDR3 DNA reads TGTGCCACCAGTGATTCCCTAGGGACAGGGGTAGAGACCCAGTACTTC. It yields the protein CATSDSLGTGVETQYF.

CDR3: CASSPSTGELFF. The CDR3 DNA reads TGTGCCAGCAGCCCCTCCACCGGGGAGCTGTTTTTT. The V and J genes are TRBV6-4 and TRBJ2-2; no reliable D call. CDR1 and CDR2 (germline): MRHNA, SNTAGT. The CDR3 is made up of 12 amino acids. Trimming removed 6 bases at V and 4 bases at J, with 6 bases between.

The gene calls are TRBV19 and TRBJ2-3; 8 bases are a match to TRBD1. The V gene end was trimmed by 5 bases and the J gene end by 0 bases; junction bases not matched to a gene: 10. This CDR3 comprises 17 residues. Germline values: CDR1 LNHDA, CDR2 SQIVND (reference sequence). The CDR3 region is CASSPDRAQTSTDTQYF. The CDR3, as DNA: TGTGCCAGTAGTCCGGACAGGGCTCAGACTAGCACAGATACGCAGTATTTT.

The chain links TRBV5-6 to TRBJ2-5, with TRBD2 identical over 8 bases. Germline-derived CDR1 and CDR2 are SGHDT and YYEEEE. Trimming cost V 2 bases and J 1 base; bases outside gene matches: 7. The CDR3 is made up of 16 amino acids. The CDR3 sequence: CASSFRAGGAQETQYF. The CDR3 DNA sequence: TGTGCCAGCAGCTTTCGGGCGGGAGGTGCCCAAGAGACCCAGTACTTC.

The V call is TRBV13, the J call TRBJ2-1, with TRBD1 as a possible D gene (6 bases). Germline V gene lookup returns CDR1 PRHDT and CDR2 FYEKMQ (reference sequence). There are 16 residues in the CDR3. Trimming took 5 bases from V and 1 from J, leaving 15 bases between them. CDR3 DNA: TGTGCCAGCAGCACCCCTTACAGGGAGTCCTACAATGAGCAGTTCTTC. This translates into CASSTPYRESYNEQFF.

The chain couples TRBV24-1 to TRBJ2-7; D gene uncertain. This CDR3 is built from 14 residues. V gave up 4 bases and J gave up 1 base, with 10 bases separating them. The germline V gene has CDR1 KGHDR and CDR2 SFDVKD. The CDR3 loop reads CATSDFQPSYEQYF. As DNA, the CDR3 is TGTGCCACCAGTGACTTCCAACCTTCCTACGAGCAGTACTTC.

A single count supports this clone. J is TRBJ1-4 and V is TRBV24-1, with a tentative D call TRBD1 (6 bases). Trimming removed 5 bases from V and 4 bases from J, with 10 bases in between. The CDR3 is made up of 14 amino acids. Germline-derived CDR1 and CDR2 are KGHDR and SFDVKD. The CDR3 loop reads CATSGWTDNEKLFF. As DNA, the CDR3 is TGTGCCACCAGTGGATGGACAGATAATGAAAAACTGTTTTTT.

This chain uses TRBV2 with TRBJ2-7; 10 bases are shared with TRBD2. Per germline, CDR1 SNHLY and CDR2 FYNNEI. Losses at the gene ends were 3 bases for V and 4 bases for J; bases not matched to a gene: 6. The CDR3 totals 15 residues. The CDR3, as DNA: TGTGCCAGCAGTGATTCCCTAGCGGGGGTTTACGAGCAGTACTTC. It yields the protein CASSDSLAGVYEQYF.